The text below deals with one T cell receptor (beta chain). Its specific antigen is unknown. It has no much larger one-base neighbor in the sample; base qualities were not kept. The library was prepared using UMI-ligation and nested PCR. The beta constant-region primer was an equimolar mix of two oligonucleotides covering both TRBC1 and TRBC2. Four rounds of PCR, combining the SP2 primer with nested alpha and beta constant-region primers, were used to amplify the ligated cDNA. A single-stranded oligonucleotide bearing the SP2 primer plus a 12-nucleotide UMI was ligated onto the 3' end of the cDNA by T4 RNA ligase 1. The ligation reaction was kept at 16 degrees C for 20-24 hours. PCR2 was usually performed as a SYBR Green qPCR and halted at a preset threshold so that over-amplification would not occur. All purifications after the first were performed with Agencourt AMPure XP magnetic beads. Libraries were quantified by Qubit and checked on a TapeStation, with a main peak expected near 650 bp. The pooled libraries were sequenced on an Illumina MiSeq using v2 2x251 paired-end kits, which usually yielded about 0.85-2 million reads per sample. Each sample was pooled at about 4.2 nM, and about 4.5-8% PhiX was included to help cluster recognition. The study's processing was this. Using tag matching that tolerated one base-pair mismatch, Decombinator assigned V and J genes to FASTQ reads that had been processed by Demultiplexor. Collapsinator used UMIs to correct both sequencing errors and frequency errors arising from PCR heterogeneity. TCRs were translated and CDR3s were extracted from the conserved cysteine to the FGXG phenylalanine by CDR3Translator, with non-productive sequences being flagged. Gini, Shannon entropy and inverse Simpson indices were calculated on repertoires that had been subsampled to equal numbers of UMI-defined TCRs. Within the linear range, a power law was fitted by maximum likelihood to the distributions of clonotype abundance. When run on a single naive CD8 sample, MIGEC and the pipeline yielded similar UMI counts, similar unique TCR numbers and similar clonal distributions. In one analysis, naive TCRs also found in any memory subset of the same donor were removed from the naive repertoire. A set of roughly 6,600 CMV-associated CDR3 sequences, compiled from VDJdb and a published dataset, was used to search the repertoires. The public reads were quality trimmed at Q25 with fastp and then assembled into clones with MiXCR by TCRdb, keeping productive beta chains. Identical CDR3 proteins give one entry, which carries the most common genes and DNA. It is TCRdb's table, rather than the study itself, that gives the V and J calls and clone size. Present in this sample are over 110,000 distinct CDR3 sequences, 15% to 20% of which were seen just once. The ten top clones hold about 0.6% of the sample.

This entry comes from a study of naive and memory T cell subsets (dated by TCRdb to 2017 to 2019). About the investigation overall: An open-source, UMI-based TCR alpha and beta sequencing pipeline was applied to sorted naive and memory peripheral blood T cell subsets. Complete agreement was observed between the functional CMV T cell responses and the IgG serology results. RNA was DNase-treated and reverse transcribed with TCR constant-region primers, mostly using SuperScript III. Findings and caveats that apply to the study as a whole: Following error correction, more than 85% of naive TCR sequences occurred only once, which made naive abundance distributions much steeper than those of memory subsets. In both CD4 and CD8 cells, a rise in Gini index and a fall in Shannon and inverse Simpson diversity were observed from naive through CM, EM and EMRA. A power law was followed by TCR abundance, with an exponent that differed between naive and memory subsets but was consistent across the three individuals. Naive repertoires, especially CD8, contained a few larger clonotypes, possibly memory cells re-expressing CD45RA. A clonotype was defined as a single alpha or beta chain sequence rather than as a paired alpha/beta receptor. The repertoire findings for the naive and memory subsets could not be validated, as no ground truth was available. RNA-based TCR counts may be affected by expression changes linked to T cell activation and differentiation.

From the second PCR step on, the TCR alpha and beta chain libraries were amplified in separate reactions. CMV status of each donor was established by measuring IFNgamma production from CD4+ T cells after fresh PBMCs were stimulated overnight with CMV viral lysate. Using Miltenyi beads, CD4 T cells were first positively selected, and CD8 T cells were then positively selected from the CD4-negative fraction. Cells were stained for CD3, CD4, CD8, CD45RA, CD27 and a live/dead dye and were sorted on a BD Aria II into four subsets based on CD45RA and CD27. A few healthy volunteers provided blood, and each donor's sample was split into CD4 and CD8 T cells and then further divided into four differentiation subsets. About 0.13 L of peripheral blood was collected from each donor, and PBMC were isolated from the blood using Ficoll-Paque PLUS density-gradient centrifugation. The sorted cells were lysed in RLT buffer, after which RNA was extracted using a Qiagen RNeasy kit and kept at -80 degrees C.

Sample: naive CD8+ T cells from blood. What this sample's cell subset or site label stands for: naive T cells, CD45RA high CD27+. The receptor was derived from a human donor in good health.

The DNA is TGTGCCAGCAGTACAGGGACCACTGAAGCTTTCTTT. Translated, this is CASSTGTTEAFF. The rearranged chain carries TRBV6-5 and TRBJ1-1; the D gene is perhaps TRBD1, on 6 matching bases. CDR1 and CDR2 were assigned from the germline V gene as MNHEY and SVGAGI. The cysteine opens and the phenylalanine closes a CDR3 of 12 amino acids. Here the CDR3 DNA is all that survives: 36 bases in frame from base 1. Between the V and J ends, shortened by 5 bases and 4 bases respectively, the junction contains 8 bases.